The 27 T cell receptor beta chains given below trace back to one sample, sequenced in a study of CD4 T cell repertoires in COVID-19. Sequencing used immunoSEQ multiplex PCR; TCRdb keeps in-frame clones, though not all of them. The sample includes approximately 8,700 clones, around 84% of them seen just once. No culture step preceded sequencing of the ex vivo isolated memory T cells. The material was effector memory CD4+ T cells from blood, obtained before the COVID-19 pandemic. The receptors derive from a human donor who had COVID-19.

The CDR3 loop is CASSTGAGVNEQYF. The CDR3 DNA reads as TGCGCCAGCAGTACTGGGGCCGGAGTTAACGAGCAGTACTTC. The chain has TRBV5-1 and TRBJ2-7; D might be TRBD1 (5 bases). The CDR3 runs 14 residues. CDR1 is SGHRS and CDR2 is YFSETQ in the germline V gene. V lost 5 bases to trimming and J lost 5 bases, with 17 bases between them.

J is TRBJ2-5 and V is TRBV5-1; TRBD2 matches 9 bases. The CDR3 length is 16 residues. Per the germline V gene, CDR1 is SGHRS and CDR2 is YFSETQ. V lost 1 base and J lost 2; bases outside the gene matches: 6. CDR3 in amino acids: CASSLTPAGGQETQYF. In DNA, the CDR3 is TGCGCCAGCAGCTTGACTCCTGCGGGGGGGCAAGAGACCCAGTACTTC.

V usage is TRBV10-3 and J usage is TRBJ2-7, with 8 bases fitting TRBD1. The CDR3 length is 15 residues. Trimming cost V 3 bases and J 0 bases; bases outside gene matches: 4. CDR1 and CDR2 from the germline V gene are ENHRY and SYGVKD. The chain's CDR3 is CAISDRTGPSYEQYF. CDR3 nucleotide sequence: TGTGCCATCAGTGATAGGACAGGGCCCTCCTACGAGCAGTACTTC.

The rearrangement joins TRBV9 to TRBJ2-1, with D possibly being TRBD1 (6 bases). This CDR3 contains 15 residues. Germline V gene sequence: CDR1 SGDLS, CDR2 YYNGEE. Trimming left V 4 bases short and J 7 bases short, with 18 bases between. This CDR3 reads CASSPLPAGENEQFF. For the CDR3, the DNA is TGTGCCAGCAGCCCACTCCCGGCAGGGGAGAATGAGCAGTTCTTC.

This clone was seen more than once but under ten times. This sequence joins TRBV5-4 and TRBJ2-7; 8 positions match TRBD1. V lost 4 bases to trimming and J lost 5 bases; unmatched junction nucleotides: 5. From germline, CDR1 is SGHNT and CDR2 YYREEE (reference sequence). The CDR3 totals 13 residues. CDR3 nucleotide sequence: TGTGCCAGCAGCCACGGACAGGGAGACGAGCAGTACTTC. It encodes CASSHGQGDEQYF.

This CDR3 is CASSRVTGEDEQYF. CDR3 nucleotides: TGTGCCAGCAGTAGGGTGACAGGGGAGGACGAGCAGTACTTC. The chain links TRBV6-5 to TRBJ2-7, with 8 bases that match TRBD1. The CDR3 is made up of 14 amino acids. Trimming cost V 5 bases and J 5 bases; bases outside gene matches: 8. CDR1 and CDR2 from the germline V gene are MNHEY and SVGAGI.

The chain couples TRBV19 to TRBJ1-5; D might be TRBD1 (5 bases). The length of the CDR3 is 15 residues. V gave up 3 bases and J gave up 2 bases, with 11 bases separating them. CDR1 is LNHDA and CDR2 is SQIVND in the germline V gene (reference sequence). CDR3 DNA sequence: TGTGCCAGTAGTATCGGGGGAGGGGGCAATCAGCCCCAGCATTTT. It specifies CASSIGGGGNQPQHF.

The chain links TRBV6-1 to TRBJ2-7; D possibly corresponds to TRBD2 (6 bases). CDR1 is MNHNS, CDR2 SASEGT, per germline. The V end lost 7 bases, the J end lost 2 bases, and 15 bases lay between the germline ends. The CDR3 covers 14 residues. The CDR3 protein is CASTRGGSTYEQYF. CDR3 DNA: TGTGCCAGCACCCGTGGAGGGTCCACCTACGAGCAGTACTTC.

The chain is built from TRBV7-8 and TRBJ2-2, with D possibly matching TRBD1 (5 bases). The CDR3 has 13 amino acids. V lost 1 base and J lost 12, with 12 bases in between. Germline V gene lookup returns CDR1 SGHVS and CDR2 FQNEAQ. CDR3 coding DNA: TGTGCCAGCAGCTTAGGGGGCGGAGTTAAGCTGTTTTTT. Translated, it gives CASSLGGGVKLFF.

V usage is TRBV4-1 and J usage is TRBJ2-7; 9 positions agree with TRBD2. The V gene end was trimmed by 1 base and the J gene end by 2 bases; junction bases not matched to a gene: 6. Germline V lookup: CDR1 MGHRA, CDR2 YSYEKL. The length of the CDR3 is 16 residues. The CDR3 coding sequence is TGCGCCAGCAGCCAAGGTACTAGCGGGCTTACCTACGAGCAGTACTTC. Residues: CASSQGTSGLTYEQYF.

This chain uses TRBV11-3 with TRBJ1-1; a weak D match, TRBD1 (5 bases). The V gene's germline CDR1 is SGHNT and CDR2 YENEEA. The germline V and J ends were trimmed by 1 base and 4 bases, with 10 bases remaining between them. The length of the CDR3 is 14 residues. The CDR3 DNA reads as TGTGCCAGCAGCTTAGTAGGGGTAGGCACTGAAGCTTTCTTT. As protein: CASSLVGVGTEAFF. The variable domain in full, completed from reference TRBV11-3 and TRBJ1-1, reads EAGVVQSPRYKIIEKKQPVAFWCNPISGHNTLYWYLQNLGQGPELLIRYENEEAVDDSQLPKDRFSAERLKGVDSTLKIQPAELGDSAVYLCASSLVGVGTEAFFGQGTRLTVV.

The chain carries TRBV4-1 and TRBJ2-4, with 10 positions matching TRBD2. The CDR3 has 15 amino acids. Looked up from germline, CDR1 is MGHRA and CDR2 is YSYEKL. V lost 0 bases, J lost 15 bases, and 11 bases stayed unmatched. The CDR3 DNA reads as TGCGCCAGCAGCCAAGATGCTCTAGCGGGAGTTTCTCCGTACTTC. Residues: CASSQDALAGVSPYF.

J is TRBJ1-1 and V is TRBV6-1; no firm D call. The CDR3 runs 14 residues. Between the trimmed V and J ends, which lost 5 bases and 1 base, there was a span of 11 bases. Germline-derived CDR1 and CDR2 are MNHNS and SASEGT. The CDR3 DNA follows: TGTGCCAGCAGTTTTACAGTAAAGAACACTGAAGCTTTCTTT. Translating gives CASSFTVKNTEAFF.

J is TRBJ1-5 and V is TRBV19, with TRBD1 identical over 9 bases. The CDR3 length is 16 residues. The V gene end was trimmed by 6 bases and the J gene end by 0 bases; junction bases not matched to a gene: 6. Per germline, CDR1 LNHDA and CDR2 SQIVND (reference sequence). This chain's CDR3 is CASRRTGEYSNQPQHF. For the CDR3, the DNA is TGTGCCAGTAGAAGGACAGGGGAGTATAGCAATCAGCCCCAGCATTTT.

Concerning this clone itself: The same CDR3 arises from other DNA sequences in this sample as well. The chain has TRBV21-1 and TRBJ1-6; the D segment call TRBD1 is taken from the table without a DNA check. TRBV21-1 is termed a pseudogene. The length of the CDR3 is 19 residues. In DNA, the CDR3 is TGTGCCAGCAGCAAAAGTCCACCGGGACAGAGGACGTATAATTCCCCCCTCCACTTT. It codes for CASSKSPPGQRTYNSPLHF.

CDR3 DNA sequence: TGTGCCAGCAGCCAAGTTCAGGCGGGAGGCTACACCTTC. Its protein is CASSQVQAGGYTF. The chain couples TRBV14 to TRBJ1-2; D remains ambiguous. V was cut by 1 base and J by 8 bases, with 11 bases left in between. Germline CDR1 and CDR2: SGHDN and FVKESK. The CDR3 has 13 residues.

The chain combines TRBV27 with TRBJ1-2, with D possibly being TRBD1 (6 bases). The germline gives CDR1 MNHEY, CDR2 SMNVEV (reference sequence). This CDR3 contains 15 residues. V was pared by 4 bases and J by 5 bases, with 17 bases between. CDR3 loop: CASSWGGGGAYGYTF. The CDR3 region has the DNA TGTGCCAGCAGTTGGGGGGGCGGGGGCGCATATGGCTACACCTTC.

V usage is TRBV15 and J usage is TRBJ2-7; TRBD1 agrees at 8 bases. This CDR3 contains 17 residues. The germline V gene has CDR1 LNHNV and CDR2 YYDKDF (reference sequence). Trimming removed 3 bases from V and 4 bases from J; junction bases left unmatched: 14. The CDR3 reads CATSSHLGQGKVYEQYF. The CDR3 DNA reads as TGTGCCACCAGCAGCCACCTCGGACAGGGCAAGGTGTACGAGCAGTACTTC.

This clone is large by share. This rearrangement joins TRBV5-5 to TRBJ1-4; D is uncertain. Trimming removed 2 bases at V and 0 bases at J, with 14 bases between. This CDR3 region has 17 residues. The germline V gene has CDR1 SGHKS and CDR2 YYEKEE (reference sequence). The CDR3 is CASSLRVILPTNEKLFF. In DNA form, the CDR3 reads TGTGCCAGCAGCTTACGGGTGATCCTTCCAACTAATGAAAAACTGTTTTTT.

The chain has TRBV11-2 and TRBJ1-1; perhaps TRBD1 as D (5 bases). CDR1 is SGHAT, CDR2 FQNNGV, per germline. Trimming cost V 0 bases and J 12 bases, with 14 bases left between them. This CDR3 region has 13 residues. CDR3 nucleotides: TGTGCCAGCAGCTTAGAAGGCAGGGTAGTGACTTTCTTT. Translating gives CASSLEGRVVTFF.

The genes are TRBV19 and TRBJ2-6; D might be TRBD2 (6 bases). Germline-derived CDR1 and CDR2 are LNHDA and SQIVND (reference sequence). The CDR3 runs to 18 residues. The V gene lost 4 bases and the J gene lost 1 base, with 17 bases spanning the gap. The CDR3: CASSSQRVTDSGANVLTF. The CDR3 DNA sequence: TGTGCCAGTAGTAGTCAGCGGGTAACAGATTCTGGGGCCAACGTCCTGACTTTC.

The CDR3 DNA follows: TGTGCCAGCAGACACCCGTCGGGCCAAGAGACCCAGTACTTC. Residues: CASRHPSGQETQYF. This chain uses TRBV6-5 with TRBJ2-5; D remains ambiguous. There are 14 residues in the CDR3. The germline V gene has CDR1 MNHEY and CDR2 SVGAGI. V lost 6 bases, J lost 1 base, and 12 bases lay in between.

V usage is TRBV5-1 and J usage is TRBJ2-7; 11 positions agree with TRBD2. The V gene's germline CDR1 is SGHRS and CDR2 YFSETQ. The CDR3 contains 16 residues. The trim removed 3 bases at V and 3 bases at J, leaving 8 bases unmatched. CDR3 coding DNA: TGCGCCAGCAGCTCTGCCATCACTAGCGGGAGCTACGAGCAGTACTTC. Protein: CASSSAITSGSYEQYF.

This clone was seen only a few times. The gene calls are TRBV5-1 and TRBJ1-1; D possibly corresponds to TRBD1 (5 bases). The V and J ends lost 4 bases and 4 bases respectively, with 14 bases between them. Germline CDR1 and CDR2: SGHRS and YFSETQ. CDR3 length equals 14 residues. The CDR3 coding sequence is TGCGCCAGCAGCCGAAAGGACGGGGGCACTGAAGCTTTCTTT. Amino acid sequence: CASSRKDGGTEAFF.

The V gene is TRBV23-1, the J gene TRBJ2-4; D uncertain. TRBV23-1 is sorted into the ORF group, with uncertain function. This CDR3 contains 13 residues. Trimming took 2 bases from V and 6 from J, leaving 8 bases between them. The CDR3 nucleotides read TGCGCCAGCAGTCAAGTGTCGGGAAACATTCAGTACTTC. This encodes CASSQVSGNIQYF.

Note on this clone: One junction end disagrees with the germline gene, perhaps due to a read error. The chain employs TRBV11-2 and TRBJ1-6; D gene unclear. Germline V gives CDR1 SGHAT, CDR2 FQNNGV. The CDR3 loop spans 14 amino acids. CDR3 bases: TGTGCCAGCAGCCTAGAGCTAGCAGGTTGGTCCCTCCACTTT. Encoded protein: CASSLELAGWSLHF.

The chain carries TRBV5-4 and TRBJ2-7; possible D gene TRBD2, 5 bases. Germline loops: CDR1 SGHNT, CDR2 YYREEE (reference sequence). The CDR3 is 14 residues long. Trimming removed 2 bases at V and 2 bases at J, with 11 bases between. CDR3 sequence (DNA): TGTGCCAGCAGCTTCGGGGAGCGAGCCTACGAGCAGTACTTC. Translated: CASSFGERAYEQYF.